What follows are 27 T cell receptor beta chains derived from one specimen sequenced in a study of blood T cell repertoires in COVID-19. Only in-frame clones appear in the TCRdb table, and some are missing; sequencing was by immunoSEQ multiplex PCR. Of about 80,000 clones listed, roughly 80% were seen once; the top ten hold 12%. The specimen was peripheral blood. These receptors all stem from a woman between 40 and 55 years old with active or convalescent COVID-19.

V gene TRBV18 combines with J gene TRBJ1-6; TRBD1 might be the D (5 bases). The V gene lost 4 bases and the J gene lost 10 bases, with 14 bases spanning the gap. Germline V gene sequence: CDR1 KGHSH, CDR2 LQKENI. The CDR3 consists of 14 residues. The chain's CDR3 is CASSLGQGESPLHF. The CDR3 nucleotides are TGTGCCAGCTCACTGGGGCAGGGCGAATCACCCCTCCACTTT.

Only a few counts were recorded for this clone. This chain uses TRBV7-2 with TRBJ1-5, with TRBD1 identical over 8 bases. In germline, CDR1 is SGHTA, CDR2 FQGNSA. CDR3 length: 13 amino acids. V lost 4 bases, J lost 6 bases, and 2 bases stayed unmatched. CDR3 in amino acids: CASSSQGGQPQHF. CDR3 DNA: TGTGCCAGCAGCTCACAGGGGGGTCAGCCCCAGCATTTT.

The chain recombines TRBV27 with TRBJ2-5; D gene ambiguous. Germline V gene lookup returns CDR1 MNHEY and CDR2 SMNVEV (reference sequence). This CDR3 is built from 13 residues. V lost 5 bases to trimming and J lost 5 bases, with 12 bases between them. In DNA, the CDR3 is TGTGCCAGCAGTCCCCTAGGATTCGAGACCCAGTACTTC. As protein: CASSPLGFETQYF.

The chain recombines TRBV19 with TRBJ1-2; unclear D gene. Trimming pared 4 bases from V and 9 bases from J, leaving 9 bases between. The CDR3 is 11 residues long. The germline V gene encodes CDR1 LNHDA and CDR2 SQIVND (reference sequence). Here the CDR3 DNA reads TGTGCCAGTAGTAACACCGGGAGCTACACCTTC. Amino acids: CASSNTGSYTF.

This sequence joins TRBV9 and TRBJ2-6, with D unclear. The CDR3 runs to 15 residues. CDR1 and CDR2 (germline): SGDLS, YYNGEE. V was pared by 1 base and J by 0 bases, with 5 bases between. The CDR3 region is CASSVSSSGANVLTF. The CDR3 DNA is TGTGCCAGCAGCGTAAGTAGCTCTGGGGCCAACGTCCTGACTTTC.

CDR3 sequence: CASSRGQGPVETQYF. The DNA of the CDR3 is TGTGCCAGCAGTAGGGGGCAGGGGCCGGTAGAGACCCAGTACTTC. V is TRBV28 and J is TRBJ2-5; 7 bases match TRBD1. This CDR3 is built from 15 residues. Trimming took 5 bases from V and 4 from J; bases not matched to a gene: 10. Per germline, CDR1 MDHEN and CDR2 SYDVKM. Combining the CDR3 with reference TRBV28 and TRBJ2-5 gives the whole variable domain DVKVTQSSRYLVKRTGEKVFLECVQDMDHENMFWYRQDPGLGLRLIYFSYDVKMKEKGDIPEGYSVSREKKERFSLILESASTNQTSMYLCASSRGQGPVETQYFGPGTRLLVL.

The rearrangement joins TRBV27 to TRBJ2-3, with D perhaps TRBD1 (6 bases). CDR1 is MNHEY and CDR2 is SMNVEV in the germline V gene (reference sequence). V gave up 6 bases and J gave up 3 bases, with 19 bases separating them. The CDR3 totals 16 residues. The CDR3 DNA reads TGTGCCAGCAGCCCGCGCGACAGGATTTTGACAGATACGCAGTATTTT. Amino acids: CASSPRDRILTDTQYF.

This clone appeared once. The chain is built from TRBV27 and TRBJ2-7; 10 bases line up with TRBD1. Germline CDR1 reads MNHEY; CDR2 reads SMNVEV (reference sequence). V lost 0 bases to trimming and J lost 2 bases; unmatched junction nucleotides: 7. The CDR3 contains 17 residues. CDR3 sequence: CASSLSYRDRGTYEQYF. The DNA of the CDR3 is TGTGCCAGCAGTTTATCCTACCGGGACAGGGGTACCTACGAGCAGTACTTC.

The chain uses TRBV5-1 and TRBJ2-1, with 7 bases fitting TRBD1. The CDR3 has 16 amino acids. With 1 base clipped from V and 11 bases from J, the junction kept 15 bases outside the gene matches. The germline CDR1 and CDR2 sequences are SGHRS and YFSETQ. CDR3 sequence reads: CASSLLGAEQGSKQFF. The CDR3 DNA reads TGCGCCAGCAGCTTGTTGGGGGCGGAACAGGGGTCGAAGCAGTTCTTC.

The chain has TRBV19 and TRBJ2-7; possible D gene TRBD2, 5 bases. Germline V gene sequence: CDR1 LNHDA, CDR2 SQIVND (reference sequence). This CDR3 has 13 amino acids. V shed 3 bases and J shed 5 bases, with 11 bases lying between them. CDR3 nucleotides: TGTGCCAGTAGTATTATGGTCGGGGACGAGCAGTACTTC. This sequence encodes CASSIMVGDEQYF.

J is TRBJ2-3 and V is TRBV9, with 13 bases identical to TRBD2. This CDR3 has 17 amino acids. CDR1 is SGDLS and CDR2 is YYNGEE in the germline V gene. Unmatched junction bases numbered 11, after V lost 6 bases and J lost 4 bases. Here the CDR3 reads CASTQRVGLAGADTQYF. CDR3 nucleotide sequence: TGTGCCAGCACCCAGAGGGTCGGACTAGCGGGGGCAGATACGCAGTATTTT.

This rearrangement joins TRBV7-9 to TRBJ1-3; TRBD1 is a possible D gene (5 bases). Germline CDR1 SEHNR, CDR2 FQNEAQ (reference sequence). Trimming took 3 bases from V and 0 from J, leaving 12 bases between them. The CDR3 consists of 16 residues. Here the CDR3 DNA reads TGTGCCAGCAGCTTCTTCGGACAAGCCTCTGGAAACACCATATATTTT. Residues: CASSFFGQASGNTIYF.

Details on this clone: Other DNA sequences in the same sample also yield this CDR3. The CDR3 bases are TGTGCCTGGAGGGCAGGGGGCTTAAACACTGAAGCTTTCTTT. Translation gives CAWRAGGLNTEAFF. The chain carries TRBV30 and TRBJ1-1; 8 positions agree with TRBD1. With V trimmed by 3 bases and J by 2 bases, 5 bases remained unmatched. The CDR3 is 14 residues long. Germline V gene sequence: CDR1 GTSNPN, CDR2 SVGIG (reference sequence).

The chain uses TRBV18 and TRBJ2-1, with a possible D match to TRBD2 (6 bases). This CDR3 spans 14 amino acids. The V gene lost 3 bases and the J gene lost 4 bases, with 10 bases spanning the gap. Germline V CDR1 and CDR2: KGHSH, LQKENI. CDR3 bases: TGTGCCAGCTCACCCGCGGGGCAGTACAATGAGCAGTTCTTC. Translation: CASSPAGQYNEQFF.

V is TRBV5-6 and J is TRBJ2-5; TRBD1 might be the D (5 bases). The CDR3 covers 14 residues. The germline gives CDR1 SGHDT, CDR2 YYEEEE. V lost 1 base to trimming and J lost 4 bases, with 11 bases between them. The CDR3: CASSLMGPGETQYF. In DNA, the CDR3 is TGTGCCAGCAGCTTGATGGGGCCGGGAGAGACCCAGTACTTC.

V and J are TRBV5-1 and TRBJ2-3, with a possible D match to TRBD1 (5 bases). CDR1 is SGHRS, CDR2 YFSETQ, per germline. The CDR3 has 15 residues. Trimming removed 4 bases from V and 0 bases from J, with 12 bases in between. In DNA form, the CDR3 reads TGCGCCAGCAGCCCCGGACACCCGAGCACAGATACGCAGTATTTT. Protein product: CASSPGHPSTDTQYF. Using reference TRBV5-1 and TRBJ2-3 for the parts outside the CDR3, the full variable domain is KAGVTQTPRYLIKTRGQQVTLSCSPISGHRSVSWYQQTPGQGLQFLFEYFSETQRNKGNFPGRFSGRQFSNSRSEMNVSTLELGDSALYLCASSPGHPSTDTQYFGPGTRLTVL.

The CDR3 is CASSSGGGTGGEKLFF. The CDR3, as DNA: TGTGCCAGCAGCTCCGGCGGGGGGACAGGGGGAGAAAAACTGTTTTTT. V is TRBV5-6 and J is TRBJ1-4; 11 bases line up with TRBD1. CDR1 and CDR2 from the germline V gene are SGHDT and YYEEEE. CDR3 length: 16 amino acids. The ends lost 3 bases at V and 8 bases at J; junction bases unmatched: 9.

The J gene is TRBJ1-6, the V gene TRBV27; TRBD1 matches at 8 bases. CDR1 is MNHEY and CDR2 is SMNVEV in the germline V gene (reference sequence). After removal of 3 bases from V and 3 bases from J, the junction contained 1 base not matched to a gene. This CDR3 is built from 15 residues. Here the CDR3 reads CASSFGQGYNSPLHF. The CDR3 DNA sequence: TGTGCCAGCAGTTTTGGACAGGGCTATAATTCACCCCTCCACTTT.

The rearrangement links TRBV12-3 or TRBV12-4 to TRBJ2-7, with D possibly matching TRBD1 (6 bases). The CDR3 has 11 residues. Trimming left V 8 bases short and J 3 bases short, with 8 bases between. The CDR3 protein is CASGTSYEQYF. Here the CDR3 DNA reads TGTGCCAGCGGGACAAGCTACGAGCAGTACTTC.

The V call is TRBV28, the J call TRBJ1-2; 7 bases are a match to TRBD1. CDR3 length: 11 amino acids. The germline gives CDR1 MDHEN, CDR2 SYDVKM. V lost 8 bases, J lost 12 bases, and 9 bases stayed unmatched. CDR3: CASSRQGVNTF. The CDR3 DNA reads TGTGCCAGCTCTCGGCAGGGGGTGAACACCTTC.

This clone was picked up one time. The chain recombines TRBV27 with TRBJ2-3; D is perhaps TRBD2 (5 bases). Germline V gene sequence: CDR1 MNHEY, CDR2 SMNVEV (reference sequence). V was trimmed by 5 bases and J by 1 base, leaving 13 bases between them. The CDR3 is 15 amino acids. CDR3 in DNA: TGTGCCAGCAGTGCACTAGATCCTCGCACAGATACGCAGTATTTT. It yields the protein CASSALDPRTDTQYF.

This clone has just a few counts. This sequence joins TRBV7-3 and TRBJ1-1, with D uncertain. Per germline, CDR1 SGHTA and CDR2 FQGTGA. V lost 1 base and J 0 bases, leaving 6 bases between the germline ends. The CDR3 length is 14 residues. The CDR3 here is CASSLSAMNTEAFF. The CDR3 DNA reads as TGTGCCAGCAGCTTAAGCGCGATGAACACTGAAGCTTTCTTT.

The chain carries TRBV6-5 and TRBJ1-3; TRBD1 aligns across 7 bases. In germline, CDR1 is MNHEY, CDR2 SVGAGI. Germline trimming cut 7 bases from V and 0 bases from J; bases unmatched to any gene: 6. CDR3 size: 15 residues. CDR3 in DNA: TGTGCCAGCAACCGGGACAGCAACTCTGGAAACACCATATATTTT. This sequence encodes CASNRDSNSGNTIYF.

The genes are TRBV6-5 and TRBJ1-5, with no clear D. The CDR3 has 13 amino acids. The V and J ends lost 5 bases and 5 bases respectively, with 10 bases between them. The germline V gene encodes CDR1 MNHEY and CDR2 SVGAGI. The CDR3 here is CASSPQIHQPQHF. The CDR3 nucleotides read TGTGCCAGCAGTCCCCAAATCCATCAGCCCCAGCATTTT.

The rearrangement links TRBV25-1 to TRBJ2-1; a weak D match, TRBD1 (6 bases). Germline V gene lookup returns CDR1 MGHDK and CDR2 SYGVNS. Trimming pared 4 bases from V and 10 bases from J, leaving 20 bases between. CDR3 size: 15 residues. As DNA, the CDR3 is TGTGCCAGCAGTGGCAGGGGAAGGGCCCTCGGGGAGCAGTTCTTC. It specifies CASSGRGRALGEQFF. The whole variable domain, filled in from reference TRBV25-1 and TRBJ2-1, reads EADIYQTPRYLVIGTGKKITLECSQTMGHDKMYWYQQDPGMELHLIHYSYGVNSTEKGDLSSESTVSRIRTEHFPLTLESARPSHTSQYLCASSGRGRALGEQFFGPGTRLTVL.

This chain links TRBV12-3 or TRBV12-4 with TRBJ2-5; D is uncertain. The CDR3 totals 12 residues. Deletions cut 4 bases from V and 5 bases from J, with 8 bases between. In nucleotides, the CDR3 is TGTGCCAGCAGTTCCGGTCGGGAGACCCAGTACTTC. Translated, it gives CASSSGRETQYF.

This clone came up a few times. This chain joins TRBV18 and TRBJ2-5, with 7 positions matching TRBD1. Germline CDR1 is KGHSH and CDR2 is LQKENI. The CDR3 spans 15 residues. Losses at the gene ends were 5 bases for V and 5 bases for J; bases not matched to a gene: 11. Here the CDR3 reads CASSSQRQGSETQYF. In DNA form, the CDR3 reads TGTGCCAGCTCATCACAAAGACAGGGTAGCGAGACCCAGTACTTC.